A selection of T cell receptor beta chains follows, all from one sample in a study of T cell responses to AZD1222 COVID-19 vaccine. Only in-frame clones appear in the TCRdb table, and some are missing; sequencing was by immunoSEQ multiplex PCR. Of 90,000 to 150,000 clones in the sample, 90% are singletons; the top ten hold 4% to 4.5%. The sequencing here drew on peripheral blood, taken 28 days after the second dose of the MenACWY control vaccine. These receptors came from an adult who received the MenACWY meningococcal vaccine as a control. CDR3s include the opening cysteine and the closing phenylalanine or tryptophan. The D gene is left open where the match is weak. Size tells how often a clone was seen (once, few, many) or the class of an expanded clone, and some rows leave it out.

- - TRBJ2-7 TRBV27 CASSLLGAGFYEQYF TGTGCCAGCAGTCTTCTCGGGGCAGGCTTCTACGAGCAGTACTTC
- - TRBJ2-1 TRBV27 CASSLLSGGYEQFF TGTGCCAGCAGTCTCCTTTCTGGGGGATATGAGCAGTTCTTC
TRBD1 - TRBJ1-5 TRBV5-6 CASSIGQGPWTQHF TGTGCCAGCAGCATTGGACAGGGCCCATGGACCCAGCATTTT
- once TRBJ1-1 TRBV19 CASRVTPETEAFF TGTGCCAGTAGGGTCACCCCGGAGACTGAAGCTTTCTTT
TRBD1 - TRBJ1-5 TRBV6-6 CASSSRQGWRQPQHF TGTGCCAGCAGTTCCCGACAGGGTTGGAGACAGCCCCAGCATTTT
- - TRBJ1-3 TRBV19 CASRLYQASGNTIYF TGTGCCAGTAGACTATACCAGGCCTCTGGAAACACCATATATTTT
TRBD1 - TRBJ2-5 TRBV7-9 CASNRQGDETQYF TGTGCCAGCAACCGACAGGGAGATGAGACCCAGTACTTC
- - TRBJ2-2 TRBV11-2 CASSISGGELFF TGTGCCAGCAGCATATCGGGCGGGGAGCTGTTTTTT
TRBD2 - TRBJ2-2 TRBV5-6 CASSLGTSGPTGELFF TGTGCCAGCAGCCTAGGGACTAGCGGACCCACCGGGGAGCTGTTTTTT
- - TRBJ1-2 TRBV10-1 CASSDQAAYGYTF TGCGCCAGCAGTGACCAGGCAGCCTATGGCTACACCTTC
- - TRBJ1-6 TRBV5-1 CASSLEGGYNSPLHF TGCGCCAGCAGCTTGGAGGGGGGCTATAATTCACCCCTCCACTTT
- - TRBJ1-4 TRBV18 CASSPTATNEKLFF TGTGCCAGCTCACCTACAGCAACTAATGAAAAACTGTTTTTT
- - TRBJ2-2 TRBV9 CASSVRQSNTGELFF TGTGCCAGCAGCGTCCGACAGTCCAACACCGGGGAGCTGTTTTTT
- - TRBJ2-7 TRBV9 CASSVRDEQYF TGTGCCAGCAGCGTAAGGGACGAGCAGTACTTC
TRBD1 - TRBJ2-6 TRBV5-5 CASSLAPTGARSSGANVLTF TGTGCCAGCAGCTTGGCACCCACAGGGGCGAGAAGCTCTGGGGCCAACGTCCTGACTTTC
- - TRBJ1-3 TRBV5-1 CASSLGSKSGNTIYF TGCGCCAGCAGCTTGGGTTCTAAGTCTGGAAACACCATATATTTT
- - TRBJ2-5 TRBV29-1 CSVISGEETQYF TGCAGCGTTATTAGCGGAGAAGAGACCCAGTACTTC
TRBD2 - TRBJ2-7 TRBV23-1 CASSREAGVYEQYF TGCGCCAGCAGTCGGGAAGCGGGAGTGTACGAGCAGTACTTC
- - TRBJ1-1 TRBV7-8 CASSLETAVTEAFF TGTGCCAGCAGCTTAGAGACAGCGGTTACTGAAGCTTTCTTT
- - TRBJ2-5 TRBV18 CASSPIEGETQYF TGTGCCAGCTCACCTATTGAGGGAGAGACCCAGTACTTC
- - TRBJ2-1 TRBV7-6 CASARGGSSYNEQFF TGTGCCAGCGCGAGGGGTGGAAGCTCCTACAATGAGCAGTTCTTC
- - TRBJ2-2 TRBV14 CASSRIGNTGELFF TGTGCCAGCAGTCGTATTGGGAACACCGGGGAGCTGTTTTTT
- - TRBJ2-3 TRBV5-1 CASSLALPAATQYF TGCGCCAGCAGCTTGGCCCTGCCCGCGGCTACGCAGTATTTT
- few TRBJ1-3 TRBV7-9 CASSFPRTEPGNTIYF TGTGCCAGCAGCTTCCCCAGGACAGAGCCTGGAAACACCATATATTTT
TRBD2 - TRBJ2-4 TRBV5-4 CASGSGGVEGNIQYF TGTGCCAGCGGTAGCGGGGGAGTGGAAGGGAACATTCAGTACTTC